Below, 15 T cell receptor beta chains from the same sample are listed, as sequenced in a study of tumor-infiltrating lymphocytes in primary liver carcinoma. With around 450 ng total RNA as template and a constant-region primer, TCR beta cDNA was made. TCR beta libraries came from three nested multiplex PCR rounds using slightly modified ARM-PCR. For approximately 11 cycles apiece, the opening two PCR rounds ran with TRBV1-TRBV30 forward primers and a C-beta reverse primer. MiXCR, applied by TCRdb to the multiplex PCR reads, yields one record per CDR3 protein. The table includes 95,000 to 100,000 distinct CDR3 sequences, about 67% detected once. Co-extracted RNA and DNA came from roughly 20-30 mg of unsorted bulk tissue. The sample comprised liver tumor tissue from sampling region 2. The subset was: tumor region T2, inferior pole. The receptors stem from a woman between 55 and 75 years old with primary liver carcinoma and hepatitis B virus infection.

This clonotype has a count of ten or more. The gene calls are TRBV12-3 or TRBV12-4 and TRBJ1-2, with a weak D call TRBD1 (5 bases). Trimming removed 10 bases from V and 5 bases from J, with 17 bases in between. The CDR3 consists of 13 residues. CDR3 sequence: CATSDGGDYGYTF. CDR3 in DNA: TGTGCCACCTCCGACGGGGGGGATTATGGCTACACCTTC.

As for this clonotype: This is likely a read error, given that the CDR3 carries no conserved phenylalanine or tryptophan at its end. The gene calls are TRBV11-1 and TRBJ2-2; D gene unclear. Germline V gives CDR1 SGHAT, CDR2 FQDESV (reference sequence). This CDR3 has 14 amino acids. The CDR3 bases are TGTGCCAGCAGACCGAGCCTTGAGACCGAGGAGCTGTTTCTT. Translation: CASRPSLETEELFL.

With respect to this clonotype: It is likely a read error, because the conserved phenylalanine at the end of the CDR3 is missing. The genes are TRBV29-1 and TRBJ1-1; D not resolved. Germline V gene lookup returns CDR1 SQVTM and CDR2 ANQGSEA. The CDR3 covers 12 residues. The CDR3 protein is CSVDWENTVAFL. The CDR3 nucleotides read TGCAGCGTTGACTGGGAGAACACTGTAGCTTTCCTT.

The sample holds one count of this clonotype. The conserved phenylalanine or tryptophan normally closing the CDR3 is absent here, so this likely arose from a read error. V gene TRBV14 combines with J gene TRBJ1-1; 7 bases are a match to TRBD1. This CDR3 is built from 16 residues. Looked up from germline, CDR1 is SGHDN and CDR2 is FVKESK. CDR3 sequence reads: CASGQDRGQMNTEAFI. The DNA of the CDR3 is TGCGCCAGCGGCCAAGATCGGGGACAGATGAACACTGAAGCTTTCATT.

Comments on this clonotype: One base away lies a much larger clone, so this may be a sequencing read error. The V call is TRBV28, the J call TRBJ2-2, with D uncertain. There are 13 residues in the CDR3. Germline CDR1 MDHEN, CDR2 SYDVKM. The CDR3 DNA follows: TGTGGCAGCAGTTACACCTTCACCGGGGAGCTGTTTTTT. This codes for CGSSYTFTGELFF.

This clonotype was seen only a few times. V is TRBV20-1 and J is TRBJ1-5; 8 bases align to TRBD1. Trimming took 0 bases from V and 7 from J; bases not matched to a gene: 8. Germline values: CDR1 DFQATT, CDR2 SNEGSKA (reference sequence). CDR3 length equals 15 residues. The CDR3 loop is CSAREGGRGRQPQHF. For the CDR3, the DNA is TGCAGTGCTAGAGAAGGAGGCAGGGGGCGGCAGCCCCAGCATTTT.

Regarding this clonotype: This CDR3 is missing its conserved last phenylalanine or tryptophan, likely due to a read error. The DNA is omitted, as the CDR3 cannot be located on it reliably, and the CDR3 follows TCRdb's listing. The gene calls are TRBV28 and TRBJ1-4; the D call TRBD1 from the table was never checked on the DNA. The CDR3 is 16 amino acids long, termini counted. The germline gives CDR1 MDHEN, CDR2 SYDVKM. The chain's CDR3 is CASRLPAEGVSGKQFI.

About this clonotype: This may come from a read error, since a much larger clone is one base off. The CDR3 end shows no conserved phenylalanine or tryptophan, and so a read error is likely. The rearrangement uses TRBV5-4 and TRBJ1-1, with D possibly being TRBD1 (5 bases). V was cut by 4 bases and J by 1 base, with 11 bases left in between. CDR3 length: 14 residues. Germline V lookup: CDR1 SGHNT, CDR2 YYREEE (reference sequence). DNA for the CDR3: TGTGCCAGCAGCCCGACTGGACAGAACACTGAAGCTTTCCTT. Translating it yields CASSPTGQNTEAFL.

For this clonotype: One junction end does not reproduce the germline sequence, and a read error may be involved. The V call is TRBV28, the J call TRBJ2-7, with 9 bases matching TRBD2. The CDR3 sequence is 16 residues long. The germline V gene encodes CDR1 MDHEN and CDR2 SYDVKM. In nucleotides, the CDR3 is TGTGCCAGCAGTTTTCGACTAGCGGTCCTCTCCTACAAGCAGTACTTC. This sequence encodes CASSFRLAVLSYKQYF.

This clonotype is labeled as medium-sized. CDR3 region: CASSPSSGLAGETQYF. The CDR3 DNA is TGTGCCAGCAGCCCGTCATCCGGACTAGCGGGAGAGACCCAGTACTTC. The chain recombines TRBV11-2 with TRBJ2-5, with 11 bases fitting TRBD2. The CDR3 sequence is 16 residues long. Trimming removed 5 bases from V and 4 bases from J; junction bases left unmatched: 9. Germline V gives CDR1 SGHAT, CDR2 FQNNGV.

In the case of this clonotype: Without the conserved terminal phenylalanine or tryptophan, this CDR3 likely stems from a read error. The chain combines TRBV11-2 with TRBJ2-3, with D possibly TRBD1 on 5 matching bases. The CDR3 consists of 15 residues. The germline V and J ends were trimmed by 6 bases and 0 bases, with 13 bases remaining between them. Germline V gene sequence: CDR1 SGHAT, CDR2 FQNNGV. CDR3 nucleotide sequence: TGTGCCAGCAGGCTGACAGCGTCTAGCACAGATACGCAGTATTAT. Translated, it gives CASRLTASSTDTQYY.

In this sample, this clonotype turned up a few times. Given a much more abundant clone one base away, this may be a read error. The V and J genes are TRBV6-5 and TRBJ2-1; possible D gene TRBD1, 5 bases. Germline loops: CDR1 MNHEY, CDR2 SVGAGI. This CDR3 has 11 residues. As DNA, the CDR3 is TGTGCCAGCAGCCGCCAGGGCAGGATGCTCTTC. Protein sequence: CASSRQGRMLF.

This clonotype was detected only once. One end of the junction varies from germline; a read error may be responsible. The genes are TRBV6-5 and TRBJ1-2; unclear D gene. The length of the CDR3 is 12 residues. In germline, CDR1 is MNHEY, CDR2 SVGAGI. CDR3 residues: CVCSIRSGLFLF. Written as DNA, the CDR3 is TGTGTATGTTCGATCCGATCTGGTTTGTTTCTCTTC.

To note about this clonotype: At one of its ends the junction is not consistent with the germline gene, which may arise from a read error. This chain uses TRBV6-6 with TRBJ1-5, with D perhaps TRBD1 (5 bases). The germline CDR1 and CDR2 sequences are MNHNY and SVGAGI (reference sequence). The CDR3 has 16 residues. In nucleotides, the CDR3 is TGTGCCAGCAGTTACTCAGGCAGGGAGGGAAATCAGCCCCGGCATTTT. It codes for CASSYSGREGNQPRHF.

The rearrangement uses TRBV28 and TRBJ1-5, with a weak D call TRBD1 (6 bases). CDR1 and CDR2 from the germline V gene are MDHEN and SYDVKM. This CDR3 spans 16 amino acids. V dropped 10 bases and J dropped 4 bases, with 23 bases sitting between them. The CDR3 DNA reads as TGTGCCACCGTCAAGGTTGGGCAGGGGCGGAATCAGCCCCAGCATTTT. It encodes CATVKVGQGRNQPQHF.